The 13 T cell receptor beta chains in this list originate from one sample, sequenced in a study of regulatory T cells in long-lasting Graves disease. Sequencing libraries for TCR beta were prepared with iRepertoire HTBI primers and Arm-PCR of CDR3 regions. TCRdb used MiXCR to reprocess the multiplex PCR reads, holding one entry per CDR3 protein. The sample contains approximately 300,000 distinct CDR3 sequences, roughly 18% of which appear only once. The time point is: newly diagnosed GD, antithyroid drugs for less than 3 months. PBMCs provided the RNA from which the TCR library was made. Here the sequenced sample was peripheral blood mononuclear cells (PBMCs), taken at new diagnosis, from a patient treated with antithyroid drugs. These receptors all stem from a female donor with Graves disease.

The table lists this clonotype with many counts. The V and J genes are TRBV11-2 and TRBJ1-6; unclear D gene. The V end lost 7 bases, the J end lost 6 bases, and 13 bases lay between the germline ends. This CDR3 comprises 14 residues. Germline V gene sequence: CDR1 SGHAT, CDR2 FQNNGV. CDR3 sequence reads: CASNSRAVNSPLHF. The CDR3 DNA reads TGTGCCAGCAATAGCCGGGCCGTTAATTCACCCCTCCACTTT.

This clonotype was recorded many times. The chain has TRBV12-3 or TRBV12-4 and TRBJ2-1, with D unresolved. This CDR3 is 13 amino acids long. V was trimmed by 4 bases and J by 9 bases, leaving 13 bases between them. In DNA form, the CDR3 reads TGTGCCAGCAGTTCGTTAGCCTCTGGTGAGCAGTTCTTC. This codes for CASSSLASGEQFF.

This clonotype was counted many times. The chain carries TRBV19 and TRBJ2-1, with D perhaps TRBD2 (6 bases). The CDR3 runs to 15 residues. Germline loops: CDR1 LNHDA, CDR2 SQIVND (reference sequence). V was cut by 3 bases and J by 5 bases, with 14 bases left in between. The CDR3 loop reads CASSISSALHNEQFF. DNA for the CDR3: TGTGCCAGTAGTATTTCTAGCGCCCTACACAATGAGCAGTTCTTC. The complete variable domain, with remaining parts taken from reference TRBV19 and TRBJ2-1, reads DGGITQSPKYLFRKEGQNVTLSCEQNLNHDAMYWYRQDPGQGLRLIYYSQIVNDFQKGDIAEGYSVSREKKESFPLTVTSAQKNPTAFYLCASSISSALHNEQFFGPGTRLTVL.

This clonotype occurred many times. The J gene is TRBJ2-5, the V gene TRBV20-1; no definite D call. Germline V gives CDR1 DFQATT, CDR2 SNEGSKA (reference sequence). V shed 0 bases and J shed 5 bases, with 16 bases lying between them. The CDR3 contains 15 residues. The CDR3 DNA reads TGCAGTGCTAGAGATGCTGGGCAGTACCTTGAGACCCAGTACTTC. As protein: CSARDAGQYLETQYF.

This clonotype was observed at least ten times. The chain combines TRBV27 with TRBJ2-3; unclear D gene. Trimming took off 7 bases at V and 2 bases at J, with 19 bases between the two ends. From germline, CDR1 is MNHEY and CDR2 SMNVEV (reference sequence). The CDR3 is 16 residues long. CDR3 bases: TGTGCCAGCATGCCAGGTGGCTTATTTAACACAGATACGCAGTATTTT. This gives the protein CASMPGGLFNTDTQYF.

Many counts were recorded for this clonotype. The chain carries TRBV6-1 and TRBJ2-7; D might be TRBD1 (5 bases). The CDR3 extends over 14 amino acids. Trimming removed 6 bases at V and 0 bases at J, with 12 bases between. Looked up from germline, CDR1 is MNHNS and CDR2 is SASEGT. The CDR3 sequence is CASRLDTSSYEQYF. As DNA, the CDR3 is TGTGCCAGCAGATTGGACACGAGCTCCTACGAGCAGTACTTC.

This clonotype showed up just a few times. This chain links TRBV30 with TRBJ2-5; TRBD2 agrees at 9 bases. The DNA end favors TRBJ2-1, so the J call may be wrong. The CDR3 extends over 14 amino acids. The V gene's germline CDR1 is GTSNPN and CDR2 SVGIG (reference sequence). The DNA for the CDR3 is TGTGCCTGGGTCCCCTCGGGACTAGCTGGGGTGCAGTTCTTC. This codes for CAWVPSGLAGVQFF.

The table lists this clonotype with a few counts. One base separates it from a far larger clone, so it is likely a read error. J is TRBJ2-7 and V is TRBV7-8; 10 positions agree with TRBD1. V lost 6 bases, J lost 3 bases, and 5 bases stayed unmatched. Germline V lookup: CDR1 SGHVS, CDR2 FQNEAQ. The CDR3 extends over 14 amino acids. The CDR3 spells CASSPGTGDYEQYF. The CDR3 nucleotides are TGTGCCAGCAGTCCCGGGACAGGGGACTACGAGCAGTACTTC. Complete variable domain (other parts from reference TRBV7-8 and TRBJ2-7): GAGVSQSPRYKVAKRGQDVALRCDPISGHVSLFWYQQALGQGPEFLTYFQNEAQLDKSGLPSDRFFAERPEGSVSTLKIQRTQQEDSAVYLCASSPGTGDYEQYFGPGTRLTVT.

A note on this clonotype: Since a much larger clone is just one base distant, this may be a read error. The chain uses TRBV18 and TRBJ2-1, with D unresolved. CDR3 length: 14 amino acids. Germline assignment: CDR1 KGHSH and CDR2 LQKENI. CDR3 sequence: CASSPSPVGNEQIF. As DNA, the CDR3 is TGTGCCAGCTCACCATCGCCCGTGGGGAATGAGCAGATCTTC.

The chain joins TRBV7-2 to TRBJ2-7; D unclear. V was pared by 5 bases and J by 7 bases, with 15 bases between. The CDR3 is 13 residues long. CDR1 is SGHTA, CDR2 FQGNSA, per germline. Here the CDR3 reads CASSEGRFEEQYF. The CDR3 nucleotides are TGTGCCAGCAGCGAAGGACGGTTCGAAGAGCAGTACTTC.

The V and J genes are TRBV5-1 and TRBJ2-7; D may correspond to TRBD1 or TRBD2 (7 bases each). The germline CDR1 and CDR2 sequences are SGHRS and YFSETQ. V lost 4 bases and J lost 3, with 11 bases in between. CDR3 length equals 13 residues. This chain's CDR3 is CASSGGDSYEQYF. In nucleotides, the CDR3 is TGCGCCAGCAGCGGGGGGGACAGCTACGAGCAGTACTTC.

A word on this clonotype: A much larger clone differs by one base, so this may be a read error. The V call is TRBV7-3, the J call TRBJ1-2; TRBD1 is a possible D gene (5 bases). This CDR3 has 13 residues. Trimming removed 6 bases from V and 7 bases from J, with 15 bases in between. Germline CDR1 is SGHTA and CDR2 is FQGTGA. CDR3 coding DNA: TGTGCCAGCAGTAGACAGAGATACGTTGGCTACACCTTC. Translated, it gives CASSRQRYVGYTF.

There are many counts of this clonotype. It may be a read error: a sequence one base away is much more abundant. The chain recombines TRBV27 with TRBJ2-1, with D possibly being TRBD1 or TRBD2 (6 bases each). This CDR3 has 14 amino acids. In germline, CDR1 is MNHEY, CDR2 SMNVEV (reference sequence). In DNA, the CDR3 is TGTGCCAGCAGTTTCGGGGGACACAACAATGAGCAGTCCTTC. This encodes CASSFGGHNNEQSF.